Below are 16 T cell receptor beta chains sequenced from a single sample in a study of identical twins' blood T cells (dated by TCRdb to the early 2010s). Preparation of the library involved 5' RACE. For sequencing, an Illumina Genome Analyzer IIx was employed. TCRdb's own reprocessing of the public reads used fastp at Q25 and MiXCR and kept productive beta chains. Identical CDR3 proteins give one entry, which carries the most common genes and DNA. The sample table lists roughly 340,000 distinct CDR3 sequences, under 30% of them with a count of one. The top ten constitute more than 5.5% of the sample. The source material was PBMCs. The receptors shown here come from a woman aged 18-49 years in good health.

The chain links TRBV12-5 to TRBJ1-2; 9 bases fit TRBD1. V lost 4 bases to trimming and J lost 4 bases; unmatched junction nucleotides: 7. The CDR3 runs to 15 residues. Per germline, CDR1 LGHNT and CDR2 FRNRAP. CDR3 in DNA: TGTGCTAGTGGTTCGACGGACAGGGGTTCCTATGGCTACACCTTC. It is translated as CASGSTDRGSYGYTF.

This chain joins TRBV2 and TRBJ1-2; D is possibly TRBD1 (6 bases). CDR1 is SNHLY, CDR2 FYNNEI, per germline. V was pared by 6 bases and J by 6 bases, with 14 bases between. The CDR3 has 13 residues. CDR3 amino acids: CASRFQGIHGYTF. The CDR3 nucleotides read TGTGCCAGCAGGTTCCAGGGGATACATGGCTACACCTTC.

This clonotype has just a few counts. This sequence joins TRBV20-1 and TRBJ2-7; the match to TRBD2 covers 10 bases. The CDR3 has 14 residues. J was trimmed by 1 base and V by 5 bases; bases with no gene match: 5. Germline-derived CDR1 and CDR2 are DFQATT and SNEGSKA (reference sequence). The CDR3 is CSAFDSGGSYEQYF. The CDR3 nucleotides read TGCAGTGCTTTCGATAGCGGGGGGTCCTACGAGCAGTACTTC.

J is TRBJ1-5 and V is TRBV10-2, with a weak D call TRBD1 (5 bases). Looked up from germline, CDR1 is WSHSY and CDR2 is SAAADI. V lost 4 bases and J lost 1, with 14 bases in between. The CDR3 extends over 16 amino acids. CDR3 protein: CASSAFPGISNQPQHF. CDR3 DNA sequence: TGCGCCAGCAGTGCATTCCCAGGGATCAGCAATCAGCCCCAGCATTTT.

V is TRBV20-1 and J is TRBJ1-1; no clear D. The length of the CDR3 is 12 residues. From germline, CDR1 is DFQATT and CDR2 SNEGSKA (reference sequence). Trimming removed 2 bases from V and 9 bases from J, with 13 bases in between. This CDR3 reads CSARSPEPQAFF. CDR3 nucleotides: TGCAGTGCTAGATCACCCGAACCCCAAGCTTTCTTT.

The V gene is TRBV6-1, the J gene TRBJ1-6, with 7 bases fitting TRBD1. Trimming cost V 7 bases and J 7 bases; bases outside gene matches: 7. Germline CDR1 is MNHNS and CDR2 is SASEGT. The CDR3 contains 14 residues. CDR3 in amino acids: CASTPGTENSPLHF. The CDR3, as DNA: TGTGCCAGCACCCCGGGGACAGAAAATTCACCCCTCCACTTT.

The CDR3 DNA follows: TGTGCCAGCAGCCGACCCTTCCGGGACAGGGGGCACACTGAAGCTTTCTTT. Residues: CASSRPFRDRGHTEAFF. The J gene is TRBJ1-1, the V gene TRBV11-2; 12 bases match TRBD1. The CDR3 spans 17 residues. The V segment lost 5 bases and the J segment 3 bases; nucleotides outside the gene matches: 10. Germline values: CDR1 SGHAT, CDR2 FQNNGV.

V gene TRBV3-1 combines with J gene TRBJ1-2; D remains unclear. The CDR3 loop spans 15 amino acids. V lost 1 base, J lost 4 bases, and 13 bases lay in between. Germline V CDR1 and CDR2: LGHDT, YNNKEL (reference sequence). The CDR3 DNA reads TGTGCCAGCAGCCAAGGGGTCAGAGTTCCCTATGGCTACACCTTC. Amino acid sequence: CASSQGVRVPYGYTF.

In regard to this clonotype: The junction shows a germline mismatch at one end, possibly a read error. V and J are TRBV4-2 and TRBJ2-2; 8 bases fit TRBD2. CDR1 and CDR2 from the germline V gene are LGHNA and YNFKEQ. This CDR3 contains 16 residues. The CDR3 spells CASNQDPGLDTGELFF. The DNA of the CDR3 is TGTGCCAGCAACCAAGATCCGGGACTAGACACCGGGGAGCTGTTTTTT.

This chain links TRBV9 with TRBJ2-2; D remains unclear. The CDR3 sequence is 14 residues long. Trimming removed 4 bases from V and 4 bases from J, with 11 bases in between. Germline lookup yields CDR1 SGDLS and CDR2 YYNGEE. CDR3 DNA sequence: TGTGCCAGCAGCTCCCTTGGGGTCACCGGGGAGCTGTTTTTT. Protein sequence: CASSSLGVTGELFF.

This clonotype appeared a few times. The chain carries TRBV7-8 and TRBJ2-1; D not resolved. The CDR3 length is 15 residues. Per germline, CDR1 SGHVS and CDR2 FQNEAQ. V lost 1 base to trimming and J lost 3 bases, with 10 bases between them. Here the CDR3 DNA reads TGTGCCAGCAGCTTAGAGAAATTCTACTACAATGAGCAGTTCTTC. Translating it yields CASSLEKFYYNEQFF.

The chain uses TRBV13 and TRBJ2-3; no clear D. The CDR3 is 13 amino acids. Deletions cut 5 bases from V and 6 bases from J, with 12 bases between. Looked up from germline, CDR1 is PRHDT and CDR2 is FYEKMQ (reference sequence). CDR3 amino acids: CASSRPPHDTQYF. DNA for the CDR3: TGTGCCAGCAGCCGCCCTCCCCATGATACGCAGTATTTT.

As DNA, the CDR3 is TGTGCCAGCAGTGACTTGGGGCTCAATCAGCCCCAGCATTTT. This codes for CASSDLGLNQPQHF. The chain joins TRBV2 to TRBJ1-5; D is perhaps TRBD1 (5 bases). Germline assignment: CDR1 SNHLY and CDR2 FYNNEI. The V end was cut by 3 bases, the J end by 3 bases, with 9 bases between. This CDR3 is built from 14 residues.

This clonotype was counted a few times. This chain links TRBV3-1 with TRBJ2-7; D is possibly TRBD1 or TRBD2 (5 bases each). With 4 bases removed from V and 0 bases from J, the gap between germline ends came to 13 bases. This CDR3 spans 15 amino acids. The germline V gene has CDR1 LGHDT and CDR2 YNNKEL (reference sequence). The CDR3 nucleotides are TGTGCCAGCAGCCCGAGGGGCATGAGCTCCTACGAGCAGTACTTC. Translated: CASSPRGMSSYEQYF.

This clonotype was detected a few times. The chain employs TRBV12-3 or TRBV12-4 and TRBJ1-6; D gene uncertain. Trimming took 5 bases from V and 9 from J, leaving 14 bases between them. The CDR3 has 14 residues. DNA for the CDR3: TGTGCCAGCAGTCGTGACATCACCAGTTCACCCCTCCACTTT. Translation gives CASSRDITSSPLHF.

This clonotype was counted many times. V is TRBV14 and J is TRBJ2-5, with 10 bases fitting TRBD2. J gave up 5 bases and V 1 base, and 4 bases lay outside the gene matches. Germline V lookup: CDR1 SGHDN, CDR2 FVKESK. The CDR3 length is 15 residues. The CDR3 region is CASSQGGLAKETQYF. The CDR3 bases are TGTGCCAGCAGCCAAGGGGGACTAGCGAAGGAGACCCAGTACTTC. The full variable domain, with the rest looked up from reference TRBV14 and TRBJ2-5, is EAGVTQFPSHSVIEKGQTVTLRCDPISGHDNLYWYRRVMGKEIKFLLHFVKESKQDESGMPNNRFLAERTGGTYSTLKVQPAELEDSGVYFCASSQGGLAKETQYFGPGTRLLVL.